This is a list of T cell receptor beta chains from one sample in a study of early T cells in non-severe SARS-CoV-2 infection. One entry per CDR3 protein, called by TCRdb with MiXCR from the 5' RACE reads. The data contain roughly 77,000 distinct CDR3 sequences, 9.5% to 15% of them singletons. The sequenced material came from whole blood. The origin of the receptors is an adult who was a healthcare worker with PCR-confirmed SARS-CoV-2 infection or an uninfected control (not recorded which). Both conserved end residues are part of each CDR3. A D gene is named only where the DNA matches it firmly. Some rows mark clone size as missing; the rest say once, few, many or name a class of expanded clone.

V gene	clone size	D gene	J gene	CDR3 protein	CDR3 DNA
TRBV6-2/TRBV6-3	-	TRBD1	TRBJ2-7	CASSYVPRTGFYEQYF	TGTGCCAGCAGTTACGTTCCCCGGACAGGGTTTTACGAGCAGTACTTC
TRBV24-1	-	-	TRBJ2-5	CATSDFTSRQETQYF	TGTGCCACCAGTGATTTTACTAGTAGGCAAGAGACCCAGTACTTC
TRBV11-2	-	-	TRBJ2-2	CASSLGTLANTGELFF	TGTGCCAGCAGCTTAGGGACACTTGCGAACACCGGGGAGCTGTTTTTT
TRBV7-8	many	-	TRBJ2-7	CASSLAAGNSYEQYF	TGTGCCAGCAGCTTAGCGGCAGGCAACTCCTACGAGCAGTACTTC
TRBV6-2/TRBV6-3	-	TRBD2	TRBJ2-1	CASSPSGRRNEQFF	TGTGCCAGCAGTCCTAGCGGGAGGAGGAATGAGCAGTTCTTC
TRBV6-5	-	-	TRBJ1-2	CASSYSSGGTNYGYTF	TGTGCCAGCAGTTACTCCTCCGGGGGGACTAACTATGGCTACACCTTC
TRBV25-1	-	TRBD1	TRBJ2-3	CASSGLPGQGAAFTDTQYF	TGTGCCAGCAGTGGACTCCCGGGACAGGGGGCGGCTTTCACAGATACGCAGTATTTT
TRBV6-5	few	-	TRBJ2-7	CASSYGGEQYF	TGTGCCAGCAGTTACGGCGGGGAGCAGTACTTC
TRBV20-1	many	TRBD1	TRBJ2-5	CSARGGQGETQYF	TGCAGTGCTAGAGGAGGACAGGGGGAGACCCAGTACTTC
TRBV5-1	once	-	TRBJ1-1	CASSLDGGRGGMNTEAFF	TGCGCCAGCAGCTTGGATGGCGGAAGGGGGGGCATGAACACTGAAGCTTTCTTT
TRBV29-1	-	-	TRBJ1-1	CSVEDPLGLNTEAFF	TGCAGCGTTGAAGACCCCTTAGGGTTGAACACTGAAGCTTTCTTT
TRBV11-2	few	-	TRBJ1-1	CATRAGWGTEAFF	TGTGCCACTAGGGCAGGATGGGGCACTGAAGCCTTCTTT
TRBV6-1	-	-	TRBJ1-1	CASSAGRSNTEAFF	TGTGCCAGCAGTGCGGGACGGTCGAACACTGAAGCTTTCTTT
TRBV7-2	many	TRBD2	TRBJ2-5	CASSSSGGRETQYF	TGTGCCAGCAGCTCCAGCGGGGGACGAGAGACCCAGTACTTC
TRBV19	few	-	TRBJ2-1	CASSIGPRGNEQFF	TGTGCCAGTAGTATTGGGCCTCGGGGCAATGAGCAGTTCTTC
TRBV7-8	few	-	TRBJ1-5	CASSLGRGGKHQPQHF	TGTGCCAGCAGCTTAGGCCGTGGGGGGAAACATCAGCCCCAGCATTTT
TRBV11-2	-	-	TRBJ2-7	CASTENSGGVRLF	TGTGCCAGCACCGAAAACTCCGGGGGAGTGCGGCTCTTC
TRBV29-1	-	-	TRBJ1-2	CSVEQEDGYTF	TGCAGCGTTGAACAGGAAGATGGCTACACCTTC
TRBV19	-	-	TRBJ2-1	CASSARASISYNEQFF	TGTGCCAGTAGTGCTCGGGCATCGATATCGTACAATGAGCAGTTCTTC
TRBV9	few	-	TRBJ2-7	CASSVVGGGVDEQYF	TGTGCCAGCAGCGTAGTCGGGGGAGGCGTCGACGAGCAGTACTTC
TRBV4-1	-	TRBD1	TRBJ2-7	CASSQRGMTGGSYEQYF	TGCGCCAGCAGCCAAAGAGGGATGACAGGGGGCTCCTACGAGCAGTACTTC
TRBV4-2	-	TRBD1	TRBJ1-5	CASSPTSTGRNQPQHF	TGTGCCAGCAGCCCAACCTCGACAGGGCGAAATCAGCCCCAGCATTTT
TRBV10-1	-	-	TRBJ2-2	CASSEPDGELFF	TGCGCCAGCAGTGAGCCCGACGGGGAGCTGTTTTTT
TRBV6-5	-	TRBD1	TRBJ2-5	CASSYSTGGLETQYF	TGTGCCAGCAGTTACTCGACAGGGGGGCTGGAGACCCAGTACTTC
TRBV29-1	few	-	TRBJ1-2	CSVDSLGTLASGGYTF	TGCAGCGTTGACTCATTAGGGACGCTCGCGTCAGGGGGCTACACCTTC
TRBV5-1	few	TRBD1	TRBJ1-3	CASSSAGTAGNTIYF	TGCGCCAGCAGCTCAGCCGGGACAGCCGGAAACACCATATATTTT
TRBV4-1	-	-	TRBJ2-7	CASSQDRGIYEQYF	TGCGCCAGCAGCCAAGACAGGGGAATCTACGAGCAGTACTTC
TRBV10-2	few	TRBD2	TRBJ2-2	CASSDWAGGRTGELFF	TGCGCCAGCAGTGATTGGGCGGGAGGACGTACCGGGGAGCTGTTTTTT
TRBV9	-	-	TRBJ2-1	CASSVGQGGTYNEQFF	TGTGCCAGCAGCGTCGGACAAGGGGGGACCTACAATGAGCAGTTCTTC
TRBV12-3/TRBV12-4	many	-	TRBJ1-3	CASSSSRGQGNTIYF	TGTGCCAGCAGTTCGTCGAGGGGCCAAGGAAACACCATATATTTT
TRBV7-8	once	TRBD2	TRBJ2-3	CASSHRLAGVTDTQYF	TGTGCCAGCAGCCACCGACTAGCGGGAGTCACAGATACGCAGTATTTT
TRBV10-2	many	-	TRBJ1-6	CASVQGWNSPLHF	TGCGCCAGTGTTCAGGGTTGGAATTCACCCCTCCACTTT
TRBV6-5	-	-	TRBJ2-1	CASSYSMIGGRGYNEQFF	TGTGCCAGCAGTTACTCGATGATCGGGGGGCGAGGTTACAATGAGCAGTTCTTC
TRBV7-6	-	-	TRBJ2-5	CASSLRGSRETQYF	TGTGCCAGCAGCTTACGAGGCTCGCGAGAGACCCAGTACTTC
TRBV5-1	many	-	TRBJ1-6	CASSGQGDNSPLHF	TGCGCCAGCAGCGGCCAGGGTGATAATTCACCCCTCCACTTT
TRBV5-6	many	TRBD1	TRBJ2-2	CASSPMGQGVPTGELFF	TGTGCCAGCAGCCCAATGGGACAGGGGGTGCCCACCGGGGAGCTGTTTTTT
TRBV4-1	-	-	TRBJ1-1	CASSQSSGLNTEAFF	TGCGCCAGCAGCCAATCATCAGGGTTGAACACTGAAGCTTTCTTT
TRBV10-2	few	TRBD2	TRBJ2-5	CASRGEPGLAQETQYF	TGCGCCAGCAGGGGAGAACCGGGACTAGCACAAGAGACCCAGTACTTC
TRBV5-4	many	-	TRBJ2-7	CASSWNPPQASYEQYF	TGTGCCAGCAGCTGGAACCCTCCCCAAGCCTCCTACGAGCAGTACTTC
TRBV5-5	-	-	TRBJ1-2	CASGDTGGYGYTF	TGTGCCAGCGGGGACACCGGAGGCTATGGCTACACCTTC
TRBV20-1	many	TRBD1	TRBJ2-7	CSARTGGSGNEQYF	TGCAGTGCCCGGACAGGGGGCTCGGGAAACGAGCAGTACTTC
TRBV28	-	TRBD1	TRBJ1-1	CASSSGQGFAEAFF	TGTGCCAGCAGTTCTGGACAGGGGTTCGCTGAAGCTTTCTTT
TRBV18	few	TRBD2	TRBJ2-3	CASSPVAGIGRGDTQYF	TGTGCCAGCTCACCGGTAGCGGGAATCGGTCGAGGAGATACGCAGTATTTT
TRBV7-8	many	TRBD1	TRBJ2-1	CASRKTGLSYNEQFF	TGTGCCAGCAGGAAGACAGGGCTCTCCTACAATGAGCAGTTCTTC
TRBV18	-	-	TRBJ1-4	CASSPPGQRYEKLFF	TGTGCCAGCTCACCACCCGGACAGAGATATGAAAAACTGTTTTTT
TRBV20-1	few	-	TRBJ2-5	CSASGQKETQYF	TGCAGTGCTAGTGGGCAGAAAGAGACCCAGTACTTC
TRBV12-3/TRBV12-4	-	TRBD1	TRBJ2-7	CASSFWSDRESYEQYF	TGTGCCAGCAGTTTTTGGAGCGACAGGGAATCCTACGAGCAGTACTTC
TRBV11-3	once	TRBD1	TRBJ2-5	CVSSLGDRGRLETQYF	TGTGTCAGCAGCCTGGGGGACAGGGGGCGCCTAGAGACCCAGTACTTC
TRBV27	-	TRBD2	TRBJ2-4	CASSPSAGLAKNIQYF	TGTGCCAGCAGTCCCTCAGCGGGGCTAGCCAAAAACATTCAGTACTTC
TRBV3-1	-	-	TRBJ2-7	CASTTSGGHGFYEQYF	TGTGCCAGCACCACCAGTGGGGGGCATGGGTTCTACGAGCAGTACTTC
TRBV12-3/TRBV12-4	-	-	TRBJ2-5	CASSYRPTQGTQYF	TGTGCCAGCAGCTACCGACCGACCCAGGGGACCCAGTACTTC
TRBV3-1	many	-	TRBJ2-2	CASSHFDTGELFF	TGTGCCAGCAGCCACTTTGACACCGGGGAGCTGTTTTTT
TRBV11-2	many	-	TRBJ2-7	CASSFQGYNEQYF	TGTGCCAGCAGCTTTCAGGGGTACAACGAGCAGTACTTC
TRBV5-1	-	TRBD1	TRBJ2-1	CASSKGQGYYNEQFF	TGCGCCAGCAGCAAGGGACAGGGGTACTACAATGAGCAGTTCTTC
TRBV20-1	few	TRBD1	TRBJ1-4	CSASRVQGWDLNELFF	TGCAGTGCTAGTCGGGTACAGGGGTGGGATCTAAATGAACTGTTTTTT